What follows are 23 T cell receptor beta chains derived from one specimen sequenced in a study of identical twins. TCRdb analysed the 5' RACE reads with MiXCR anew, one entry per CDR3 protein. The sample contains roughly 1.6 million distinct CDR3 sequences, less than 40% of which appear only once. The sequenced sample consisted of cord blood. These receptors all stem from a newborn girl in good health.

The rearrangement uses TRBV29-1 and TRBJ2-1; D possibly corresponds to TRBD2 (7 bases). Germline-derived CDR1 and CDR2 are SQVTM and ANQGSEA. The CDR3 runs 15 residues. V lost 7 bases, J lost 6 bases, and 22 bases lay in between. Written as DNA, the CDR3 is TGCAGCGGAACCGTCGGGGGGCGCTTCCGCAATGAGCAGTTCTTC. Protein sequence: CSGTVGGRFRNEQFF.

V and J are TRBV20-1 and TRBJ2-1; unclear D gene. The CDR3 covers 14 residues. Germline CDR1 and CDR2: DFQATT and SNEGSKA (reference sequence). Trimming stripped 6 bases from V and 4 bases from J, with 16 bases between. The CDR3, as DNA: TGCAGTGCCCTAAGACCAGTTTCTTACAATGAGCAGTTCTTC. Its translation is CSALRPVSYNEQFF.

This clonotype was observed a handful of times. The chain combines TRBV24-1 with TRBJ1-2; TRBD1 might be the D (5 bases). CDR3 size: 14 residues. V lost 0 bases and J lost 8, with 12 bases in between. Germline V gives CDR1 KGHDR, CDR2 SFDVKD. CDR3 bases: TGTGCCACCAGTGATTTGACCAGGGAGAGCGGCTACACCTTC. Its translation: CATSDLTRESGYTF.

This chain links TRBV29-1 with TRBJ2-7; tentatively, D is TRBD1 (6 bases). This CDR3 has 13 residues. From germline, CDR1 is SQVTM and CDR2 ANQGSEA. Trimming took 5 bases from V and 6 from J, leaving 17 bases between them. The CDR3 sequence: CSVRPRGSGEQYF. In nucleotides, the CDR3 is TGCAGCGTTCGCCCCAGGGGATCCGGCGAGCAGTACTTC.

The chain is built from TRBV10-3 and TRBJ2-7; TRBD1 matches 11 bases. The V and J ends lost 4 bases and 3 bases, in that order; junction bases with no gene match: 2. The CDR3 is 14 residues long. Germline CDR1 is ENHRY and CDR2 is SYGVKD. CDR3 DNA: TGTGCCATCAGTGGTGGGACAGGGGGCTACGAGCAGTACTTC. Its protein product is CAISGGTGGYEQYF.

This clonotype turned up a few times. The V gene is TRBV9, the J gene TRBJ2-5, with unresolved D. The germline V gene has CDR1 SGDLS and CDR2 YYNGEE. The CDR3 sequence is 14 residues long. Deletions cut 1 base from V and 4 bases from J, with 11 bases between. CDR3 in amino acids: CASSVRWTGETQYF. The DNA of the CDR3 is TGTGCCAGCAGCGTAAGGTGGACGGGAGAGACCCAGTACTTC. Full variable domain (outside the CDR3, taken from reference TRBV9 and TRBJ2-5): DSGVTQTPKHLITATGQRVTLRCSPRSGDLSVYWYQQSLDQGLQFLIQYYNGEERAKGNILERFSAQQFPDLHSELNLSSLELGDSALYFCASSVRWTGETQYFGPGTRLLVL.

The chain joins TRBV27 to TRBJ2-7, with 8 bases matching TRBD1. The CDR3 consists of 14 residues. CDR1 and CDR2 (germline): MNHEY, SMNVEV (reference sequence). V dropped 8 bases and J dropped 0; count of bases not matched to a gene: 6. The DNA for the CDR3 is TGTGCCAGCCAAGGACAGGGCCTCTCCTACGAGCAGTACTTC. This encodes CASQGQGLSYEQYF.

This clonotype appeared a few times. The chain recombines TRBV5-1 with TRBJ2-7; 7 nucleotides match TRBD1. V shed 3 bases and J 0 bases; nucleotides not matched to a gene: 3. Germline loops: CDR1 SGHRS, CDR2 YFSETQ. This CDR3 comprises 14 residues. DNA for the CDR3: TGCGCCAGCAGCTGGACAGGAACCTCCTACGAGCAGTACTTC. Translation gives CASSWTGTSYEQYF.

The rearrangement uses TRBV12-3 or TRBV12-4 and TRBJ2-2; D remains ambiguous. The CDR3 sequence is 16 residues long. Trimming left V 3 bases short and J 2 bases short, with 13 bases between. CDR3 nucleotide sequence: TGTGCCAGCAGTTTTGCGGCAGCTTTAAACACCGGGGAGCTGTTTTTT. This translates into CASSFAAALNTGELFF.

The rearrangement links TRBV11-2 to TRBJ2-3; perhaps TRBD2 as D (6 bases). Germline-derived CDR1 and CDR2 are SGHAT and FQNNGV. V lost 3 bases to trimming and J lost 5 bases, with 27 bases between them. The CDR3 is made up of 19 amino acids. The CDR3 sequence is CASSFPTRGEPLPIDTQYF. DNA for the CDR3: TGTGCCAGCAGCTTCCCGACTAGAGGCGAACCCCTCCCGATAGATACGCAGTATTTT.

This clonotype occurred a few times. The CDR3 spells CASSSTRVSTTEAFF. Here the CDR3 DNA reads TGTGCCAGCAGTTCGACCAGGGTATCGACCACTGAAGCTTTCTTT. The chain joins TRBV27 to TRBJ1-1; possibly TRBD1 for D (5 bases). From germline, CDR1 is MNHEY and CDR2 SMNVEV (reference sequence). CDR3 length equals 15 residues. The ends were cut back, 4 bases at V and 4 bases at J, with 16 bases in the middle.

The chain recombines TRBV5-1 with TRBJ2-1; D possibly corresponds to TRBD2 (6 bases). The CDR3 consists of 15 residues. V lost 2 bases and J 5 bases, leaving 14 bases between the germline ends. Germline CDR1 reads SGHRS; CDR2 reads YFSETQ. CDR3 DNA sequence: TGCGCCAGCAGCTTCCGGGACTCTAACCACAATGAGCAGTTCTTC. Translation gives CASSFRDSNHNEQFF.

The gene calls are TRBV27 and TRBJ2-1; 8 nucleotides line up with TRBD2. The J call may be mistaken, given a closer DNA end match to TRBJ2-7. The germline CDR1 and CDR2 sequences are MNHEY and SMNVEV (reference sequence). The CDR3 is 14 amino acids. CDR3 DNA: TGTGCCAGCATAGGGCTAGCGGGTTACAATGAGCAGTACTTC. Translated, it gives CASIGLAGYNEQYF.

The chain is built from TRBV6-1 and TRBJ2-7, with TRBD1 matching 7 bases. Germline V gene sequence: CDR1 MNHNS, CDR2 SASEGT. The CDR3 consists of 15 residues. Losses at the gene ends were 7 bases for V and 0 bases for J; bases not matched to a gene: 9. This CDR3 reads CASNYRGGGSYEQYF. Written as DNA, the CDR3 is TGTGCCAGCAATTACAGGGGCGGAGGCTCCTACGAGCAGTACTTC.

J is TRBJ2-5 and V is TRBV6-5; the match to TRBD1 covers 10 bases. In germline, CDR1 is MNHEY, CDR2 SVGAGI. V gave up 0 bases and J gave up 5 bases; unmatched junction bases: 3. The CDR3 has 15 residues. This CDR3 is CASSYSRDRGETQYF. In nucleotides, the CDR3 is TGTGCCAGCAGTTACTCGAGGGACAGGGGTGAGACCCAGTACTTC.

About this clonotype itself: This could be a read error, since a much larger clone is one nucleotide away. The chain carries TRBV29-1 and TRBJ2-3; D call uncertain. With 3 bases removed from V and 3 bases from J, the gap between germline ends came to 16 bases. Germline-derived CDR1 and CDR2 are SQVTM and ANQGSEA. The CDR3 runs to 15 residues. The CDR3 coding sequence is TGCAGCGTTGACCCACGGAGTGGATCGACAGATACGCAGTATTTT. Its translation: CSVDPRSGSTDTQYF.

The chain has TRBV29-1 and TRBJ2-7; D possibly corresponds to TRBD2 (5 bases). Germline-derived CDR1 and CDR2 are SQVTM and ANQGSEA. V was trimmed by 1 base and J by 5 bases, leaving 12 bases between them. This CDR3 contains 13 residues. This CDR3 is CSVEGRHSDEQYF. CDR3 DNA sequence: TGCAGCGTTGAAGGGCGGCATAGCGACGAGCAGTACTTC.

This chain connects TRBV4-2 to TRBJ2-2; D remains ambiguous. The germline gives CDR1 LGHNA, CDR2 YNFKEQ. Trimming left V 4 bases short and J 6 bases short, with 12 bases between. This CDR3 spans 14 amino acids. CDR3 nucleotide sequence: TGTGCCAGCAGCCTCCCCCAGGCCTCCGGGGAGCTGTTTTTT. This codes for CASSLPQASGELFF.

This clonotype occurred a few times. The chain links TRBV29-1 to TRBJ2-5, with D possibly being TRBD1 (5 bases). Trimming pared 6 bases from V and 2 bases from J, leaving 10 bases between. Germline V gene data show CDR1 as SQVTM and CDR2 as ANQGSEA. The CDR3 extends over 12 amino acids. The CDR3 is CSVDTFQETQYF. CDR3 sequence (DNA): TGCAGCGTGGACACATTTCAAGAGACCCAGTACTTC.

This clonotype was detected only a few times. V usage is TRBV7-8 and J usage is TRBJ1-1; no definite D call. Germline CDR1 reads SGHVS; CDR2 reads FQNEAQ. V was clipped by 4 bases and J by 1 base, with 10 bases between them. This CDR3 has 14 amino acids. The CDR3 DNA is TGTGCCAGCAGCTCGACAATGGGGAACACTGAAGCTTTCTTT. This gives the protein CASSSTMGNTEAFF.

This clonotype was detected only a few times. V is TRBV20-1 and J is TRBJ2-1; 7 bases fit TRBD2. The germline gives CDR1 DFQATT, CDR2 SNEGSKA (reference sequence). The V gene end was trimmed by 7 bases and the J gene end by 13 bases; junction bases not matched to a gene: 13. CDR3 length: 12 amino acids. The CDR3 sequence: CSVHPGGSSQFF. As DNA, the CDR3 is TGCAGTGTGCACCCGGGCGGGAGTTCCCAGTTCTTC.

The J gene is TRBJ2-3, the V gene TRBV5-1, with 12 nucleotides matching TRBD2. Trimming cost V 0 bases and J 5 bases; bases outside gene matches: 4. The germline V gene encodes CDR1 SGHRS and CDR2 YFSETQ. The CDR3 extends over 16 amino acids. The CDR3 loop is CASSLEGGLAGDTQYF. The CDR3 bases are TGCGCCAGCAGCTTGGAAGGGGGACTAGCGGGAGATACGCAGTATTTT.

The genes are TRBV7-9 and TRBJ2-1, with TRBD1 identical over 8 bases. The germline gives CDR1 SEHNR, CDR2 FQNEAQ (reference sequence). This CDR3 spans 16 amino acids. J gave up 0 bases and V 5 bases, and 6 bases lay outside the gene matches. The CDR3 spells CASSAQGTGSYNEQFF. The CDR3 bases are TGTGCCAGCAGCGCCCAGGGGACAGGCTCCTACAATGAGCAGTTCTTC.